Listed below are T cell receptor beta chains from one sample, sequenced in a study of blood T cell repertoires in COVID-19. The protocol was immunoSEQ multiplex PCR, while the TCRdb copy is restricted to in-frame clones and leaves out a portion. The sample carries about 280,000 clones, around 91% recorded once. The specimen was PBMCs or T cells enriched from blood (not recorded which). Receptors were obtained from a woman between 18 and 30 years old with acute COVID-19. Both conserved end residues are part of each CDR3. A D gene is named only where the DNA matches it firmly. Expanded clones are given a class, and other clones once, few, many or no size at all.

CDR3 length: 16
D gene: TRBD2
clone size: once
J gene: TRBJ2-1
V gene: TRBV7-6
CDR3 DNA: TGTGCCAGCAGCAAAGGACTAGCGGGAGTATACAATGAGCAGTTCTTC
CDR3 protein: CASSKGLAGVYNEQFF

CDR3 length: 14
D gene: TRBD1
clone size: few
J gene: TRBJ1-1
V gene: TRBV10-1
CDR3 DNA: TGCGCCAGCAGCAAGGACAGGGTACTCTCTGAAGCTTTCTTT
CDR3 protein: CASSKDRVLSEAFF

CDR3 length: 17
D gene: TRBD1
clone size: few
J gene: TRBJ2-7
V gene: TRBV5-4
CDR3 DNA: TGTGCCAGCAGCCTCTGGCCCCGGGACAGGAGGGCCTACGAGCAGTACTTC
CDR3 protein: CASSLWPRDRRAYEQYF

CDR3 length: 15
D gene: -
clone size: -
J gene: TRBJ1-2
V gene: TRBV28
CDR3 DNA: TGTGCCAGCAGTTCGCTTACAGGGTCCCGAGTCGGCTACACCTTC
CDR3 protein: CASSSLTGSRVGYTF

CDR3 length: 16
D gene: -
clone size: -
J gene: TRBJ2-1
V gene: TRBV7-2
CDR3 DNA: TGTGCCAGCAGCTTAGTCGTGTGGCTAGCAGATGATGAGCAGTTCTTC
CDR3 protein: CASSLVVWLADDEQFF

CDR3 length: 13
D gene: -
clone size: -
J gene: TRBJ1-6
V gene: TRBV5-1
CDR3 DNA: TGCGCCAGCAGCGCACTGACTGGTTCACCCCTCCACTTT
CDR3 protein: CASSALTGSPLHF

CDR3 length: 15
D gene: TRBD2
clone size: -
J gene: TRBJ2-7
V gene: TRBV29-1
CDR3 DNA: TGCAGCGTTGAAGGCGGGACTAGCAGTGAGTACGAGCAGTACTTC
CDR3 protein: CSVEGGTSSEYEQYF

CDR3 length: 15
D gene: TRBD2
clone size: -
J gene: TRBJ2-2
V gene: TRBV28
CDR3 DNA: TGTGCCAGCAGTTTAATTAGCGGGAGGCCCGGGGAGCTGTTTTTT
CDR3 protein: CASSLISGRPGELFF

CDR3 length: 16
D gene: TRBD1
clone size: -
J gene: TRBJ1-2
V gene: TRBV5-1
CDR3 DNA: TGCGCCAGCAGCTTGGGGACAGGGGCCAGTATCTATGGCTACACCTTC
CDR3 protein: CASSLGTGASIYGYTF

CDR3 length: 12
D gene: TRBD1
clone size: once
J gene: TRBJ1-1
V gene: TRBV11-2
CDR3 DNA: TGTGCCAGCAGCTTCCGGGACAGTGAAGCTTTCTTT
CDR3 protein: CASSFRDSEAFF

CDR3 length: 16
D gene: TRBD1
clone size: -
J gene: TRBJ2-1
V gene: TRBV23-1
CDR3 DNA: TGCGCCAGCAGTCAATCCCCGACAGGGGTGAACAATGAGCAGTTCTTC
CDR3 protein: CASSQSPTGVNNEQFF

CDR3 length: 14
D gene: TRBD1
clone size: -
J gene: TRBJ2-1
V gene: TRBV24-1
CDR3 DNA: TGTGCCACCAGTGATCCGGGACAGGGCAATGAGCAGTTCTTC
CDR3 protein: CATSDPGQGNEQFF

CDR3 length: 16
D gene: TRBD2
clone size: -
J gene: TRBJ2-7
V gene: TRBV27
CDR3 DNA: TGTGCCAGCAGACGGGTAGCGGGGGGGAGCTCCTACGAGCAGTACTTC
CDR3 protein: CASRRVAGGSSYEQYF

CDR3 length: 17
D gene: TRBD2
clone size: -
J gene: TRBJ2-1
V gene: TRBV27
CDR3 DNA: TGTGCCAGCAGTTACCCTGAAGGCGGGAGTTCCTACAATGAGCAGTTCTTC
CDR3 protein: CASSYPEGGSSYNEQFF

CDR3 length: 12
D gene: -
clone size: -
J gene: TRBJ2-1
V gene: TRBV5-1
CDR3 DNA: TGCGCCAGCAGCTTGGCCGTCAATGAGCAGTTCTTC
CDR3 protein: CASSLAVNEQFF

CDR3 length: 15
D gene: -
clone size: -
J gene: TRBJ2-7
V gene: TRBV7-2
CDR3 DNA: TGTGCCAGCAGCGGCCGGGACTCCGTAACCTACGAGCAGTACTTC
CDR3 protein: CASSGRDSVTYEQYF

CDR3 length: 16
D gene: TRBD1
clone size: -
J gene: TRBJ1-4
V gene: TRBV7-2
CDR3 DNA: TGTGCCAGCAGCTTAGAAGCCGGGACAGGGAGTGAAAAACTGTTTTTT
CDR3 protein: CASSLEAGTGSEKLFF

CDR3 length: 22
D gene: -
clone size: -
J gene: TRBJ1-5
V gene: TRBV7-6
CDR3 DNA: TGTGCCAGCAGCCCCCGGAGTGGGGGGGCCTGGAACATGGGGCAGGACAATCAGCCCCAGCATTTT
CDR3 protein: CASSPRSGGAWNMGQDNQPQHF

CDR3 length: 13
D gene: TRBD1
clone size: -
J gene: TRBJ2-1
V gene: TRBV5-5
CDR3 DNA: TGTGCCAGCAGCTTGAGGACAGGGAATGAGCAGTTCTTC
CDR3 protein: CASSLRTGNEQFF

CDR3 length: 15
D gene: TRBD2
clone size: -
J gene: TRBJ2-2
V gene: TRBV27
CDR3 DNA: TGTGCCAGCAGTTTCATAGCGGGAGAGAACGGGGAGCTGTTTTTT
CDR3 protein: CASSFIAGENGELFF

CDR3 length: 15
D gene: TRBD2
clone size: -
J gene: TRBJ2-3
V gene: TRBV10-1
CDR3 DNA: TGCGCCAGCAGTGAAAGCGGGAGGGCGACAGATACGCAGTATTTT
CDR3 protein: CASSESGRATDTQYF

CDR3 length: 13
D gene: -
clone size: -
J gene: TRBJ1-4
V gene: TRBV7-9
CDR3 DNA: TGTGCCAGCAGCTCGGTCGCACTTGAAAAACTGTTTTTT
CDR3 protein: CASSSVALEKLFF